This passage covers 3 T cell receptor beta chains from one sample sequenced in a study of identical twins. One entry per CDR3 protein, called by TCRdb with MiXCR from the 5' RACE reads. The data hold 270,000 or so distinct CDR3 sequences, with around 8.3% observed a single time. In addition, the sample was reused for a study of yellow fever vaccine responses in identical twins.

Sequences were obtained from CD8+ T cells sorted from blood. These receptors all stem from a woman between 18 and 29 years old in good health.

V and J are TRBV29-1 and TRBJ1-2, with D unclear. The ends were cut back, 3 bases at V and 4 bases at J, with 9 bases in the middle. Germline V gene lookup returns CDR1 SQVTM and CDR2 ANQGSEA. The CDR3 is made up of 12 amino acids. In DNA form, the CDR3 reads TGCAGCGTTGAGGGTCGGTCCTATGGCTACACCTTC. Translating it yields CSVEGRSYGYTF.

The chain joins TRBV29-1 to TRBJ1-1, with D possibly being TRBD1 (5 bases). Trimming removed 4 bases at V and 0 bases at J, with 15 bases between. From germline, CDR1 is SQVTM and CDR2 ANQGSEA. The CDR3 covers 15 residues. The CDR3 region is CSVGLGLGLNTEAFF. CDR3 in DNA: TGCAGCGTTGGGCTAGGGTTGGGGCTGAACACTGAAGCTTTCTTT.

Concerning this clonotype: This sequence may be a read error, since a much larger clone differs from it by one base. V is TRBV4-3 and J is TRBJ2-2; 8 bases line up with TRBD1. The CDR3 consists of 16 residues. Germline V gene data show CDR1 as LGHNA and CDR2 as YSLEER. The CDR3 coding sequence is TGCGCCAGCAGCCAAGATTCAGGGGGCGGGTCCGGGAAGCTGTTTTTT. Protein product: CASSQDSGGGSGKLFF.